The present T cell receptor (beta chain) was sequenced within a study of blood T cell repertoires in COVID-19. Study in general: Collection of acute and convalescent COVID-19 samples took place in the United States, Italy and Spain. PBMCs, B-cell-depleted T cells, or T cells were the source of the cDNA or gDNA that made up the material.

Trimming removed 1 base from V and 2 bases from J, with 13 bases in between. Germline CDR1 LGHDT, CDR2 YNNKEL (reference sequence). The CDR3 contains 16 residues. Per the original methods: Reference gene primer amplification in the assay estimated nucleated cell counts. Profiling relied on immunoSEQ multiplex PCR, and the TCRdb table lists in-frame clones only, not all of them. The DNA was the basis for D and trimming; V, J and clone size are from that table. The data show under 250,000 clones, roughly 85% seen once. The sequencing input was peripheral blood. The chain has TRBV3-1 (or the pseudogene TRBV3-2) and TRBJ2-3; D remains ambiguous. This TCR came from a woman aged 40 to 50 with active or convalescent COVID-19. CDR3 loop: CASSQAAQTYTDTQYF. The CDR3 DNA reads TGTGCCAGCAGCCAAGCGGCACAGACATACACAGATACGCAGTATTTT.